The 27 T cell receptor beta chains below come from one sample, sequenced in a study of blood T cell repertoires in COVID-19. TCRdb keeps only in-frame clones here, not all; method: immunoSEQ multiplex PCR. Here the sample spans over 200,000 clones, 75% to 90% being singletons. Sequenced input: peripheral blood. The receptors originated from a human donor in a cohort sampled during active COVID-19.

This chain joins TRBV2 and TRBJ2-4, with 7 nucleotides matching TRBD1. Germline loops: CDR1 SNHLY, CDR2 FYNNEI. With 4 bases clipped from V and 4 bases from J, the junction kept 1 base outside the gene matches. The CDR3 is made up of 13 amino acids. The CDR3 sequence: CASSGTGKNIQYF. CDR3 sequence (DNA): TGTGCCAGCAGTGGGACAGGTAAAAACATTCAGTACTTC.

The chain has TRBV9 and TRBJ2-7; 9 positions match TRBD2. Germline V CDR1 and CDR2: SGDLS, YYNGEE. The CDR3 contains 17 residues. V trimming: 3 bases; J trimming: 6 bases; junction bases outside the gene matches: 16. This chain's CDR3 is CASSAPPVVAGVGEQYF. The CDR3 nucleotides are TGTGCCAGCAGCGCGCCCCCGGTGGTAGCGGGAGTAGGCGAGCAGTACTTC.

The gene calls are TRBV15 and TRBJ1-4; perhaps TRBD1 as D (5 bases). The CDR3 totals 16 residues. Germline V lookup: CDR1 LNHNV, CDR2 YYDKDF (reference sequence). Deletions cut 2 bases from V and 7 bases from J, with 17 bases between. CDR3 nucleotide sequence: TGTGCCACCAGCAGATCCCTTCATCGCCAGGGTGAAAAACTGTTTTTT. Amino acid sequence: CATSRSLHRQGEKLFF.

This sequence joins TRBV14 and TRBJ2-7; unclear D gene. CDR3 length equals 14 residues. Trimming removed 1 base at V and 3 bases at J, with 10 bases between. From germline, CDR1 is SGHDN and CDR2 FVKESK. The CDR3 protein is CASSQGLGLYEQYF. The CDR3 bases are TGTGCCAGCAGCCAAGGGCTTGGGCTCTACGAGCAGTACTTC.

The chain couples TRBV3-1 (or the pseudogene TRBV3-2) to TRBJ2-3, with 9 bases aligning to TRBD1. The CDR3 runs 14 residues. Trimming took 8 bases from V and 7 from J; bases not matched to a gene: 10. Germline CDR1 is LGHDT and CDR2 is YNNKEL (reference sequence). The CDR3 sequence is CASEDRGRSHTQYF. The CDR3 DNA sequence: TGTGCCAGCGAGGACAGGGGACGGTCCCATACGCAGTATTTT.

J is TRBJ2-2 and V is TRBV21-1; the table's D call, TRBD2, has no DNA check behind it. TRBV21-1 is an annotated pseudogene. The CDR3 covers 15 residues. The CDR3 region has the DNA TGTGCCAGCAGCACCCCTCGACGGGACACCGGGGAGCTGTTTTTT. It is translated as CASSTPRRDTGELFF.

This sequence joins TRBV11-2 and TRBJ2-5; possible D gene TRBD2, 6 bases. V was pared by 1 base and J by 2 bases, with 11 bases between. In germline, CDR1 is SGHAT, CDR2 FQNNGV. The CDR3 loop spans 15 amino acids. This CDR3 reads CASSLGVREQETQYF. The CDR3 bases are TGTGCCAGCAGCTTAGGCGTGCGGGAACAAGAGACCCAGTACTTC.

The CDR3 coding sequence is TGTGCCAGCAGTTTATTTGGGAGAGCCTACGAGCAGTACTTC. This codes for CASSLFGRAYEQYF. V is TRBV28 and J is TRBJ2-7; a possible D gene is TRBD2 (5 bases). Trimming shortened V by 1 base and J by 2 bases, and 9 bases separated the two germline ends. The germline V gene has CDR1 MDHEN and CDR2 SYDVKM. This CDR3 contains 14 residues.

The V and J genes are TRBV30 and TRBJ2-7, with 8 bases fitting TRBD2. Germline V gives CDR1 GTSNPN, CDR2 SVGIG (reference sequence). With 2 bases clipped from V and 0 bases from J, the junction kept 6 bases outside the gene matches. The CDR3 runs to 15 residues. CDR3 nucleotide sequence: TGTGCCTGGAGTAAAGGGCTAGCGGGCTCCTACGAGCAGTACTTC. This translates into CAWSKGLAGSYEQYF.

This chain connects TRBV28 to TRBJ1-1; D is possibly TRBD1 (6 bases). This CDR3 region has 15 residues. The germline V gene encodes CDR1 MDHEN and CDR2 SYDVKM. V was clipped by 3 bases and J by 1 base, with 12 bases between them. The CDR3 reads CASSFLGAQNTEAFF. Here the CDR3 DNA reads TGTGCCAGCAGTTTTTTGGGGGCGCAGAACACTGAAGCTTTCTTT.

The chain uses TRBV4-3 and TRBJ2-7; D is possibly TRBD2 (5 bases). Trimming removed 0 bases at V and 4 bases at J, with 16 bases between. The CDR3 consists of 16 residues. The germline CDR1 and CDR2 sequences are LGHNA and YSLEER. DNA for the CDR3: TGCGCCAGCAGCCAAGACTCAGAGGGAAGGTCGTACGAGCAGTACTTC. Protein sequence: CASSQDSEGRSYEQYF.

The table lists this clone with a count of one. The V gene is TRBV5-4, the J gene TRBJ2-5, with a possible D match to TRBD1 (6 bases). CDR1 and CDR2 from the germline V gene are SGHNT and YYREEE (reference sequence). Trimming left V 0 bases short and J 2 bases short, with 11 bases between. The CDR3 covers 15 residues. The CDR3 sequence: CASSLVGQIQETQYF. In nucleotides, the CDR3 is TGTGCCAGCAGCTTGGTAGGACAGATTCAAGAGACCCAGTACTTC.

The V gene is TRBV6-5, the J gene TRBJ1-4, with a possible D match to TRBD1 (5 bases). Between the trimmed V and J ends, which lost 6 bases and 0 bases, there was a span of 8 bases. The CDR3 contains 14 residues. Germline CDR1 and CDR2: MNHEY and SVGAGI. For the CDR3, the DNA is TGTGCCAGCAGGGCAGGGACAACTAATGAAAAACTGTTTTTT. Translation gives CASRAGTTNEKLFF.

The genes are TRBV12-3 or TRBV12-4 and TRBJ2-7, with a tentative D call TRBD2 (5 bases). The CDR3 consists of 13 residues. V gave up 1 base and J gave up 3 bases, with 7 bases separating them. CDR3 bases: TGTGCCAGCAGTTTAGGAGGAGGCTACGAGCAGTACTTC. This gives the protein CASSLGGGYEQYF.

This clone was seen ten or more times. The chain carries TRBV24-1 and TRBJ2-1; 7 bases are a match to TRBD1. V lost 4 bases, J lost 6 bases, and 5 bases stayed unmatched. Germline V CDR1 and CDR2: KGHDR, SFDVKD. This CDR3 spans 14 amino acids. CDR3 protein: CATSEPGQPNEQFF. The CDR3 DNA is TGTGCCACCAGTGAGCCGGGACAGCCCAATGAGCAGTTCTTC.

The CDR3 is CAWKQESSYNEQFF. CDR3 DNA: TGTGCCTGGAAACAGGAGAGCTCCTACAATGAGCAGTTCTTC. The chain couples TRBV30 to TRBJ2-1; D is possibly TRBD1 (5 bases). Germline CDR1 GTSNPN, CDR2 SVGIG (reference sequence). The CDR3 extends over 14 amino acids. Trimming left V 4 bases short and J 0 bases short, with 10 bases between.

The rearrangement links TRBV19 to TRBJ2-7, with D perhaps matching TRBD1 (5 bases). The CDR3 is 15 amino acids. The V end lost 5 bases, the J end lost 2 bases, and 16 bases lay between the germline ends. The V gene's germline CDR1 is LNHDA and CDR2 SQIVND (reference sequence). The CDR3 DNA reads TGTGCCAGTAGTGCCTCCCAGGGTAAGACCTACGAGCAGTACTTC. Translating gives CASSASQGKTYEQYF.

The chain uses TRBV30 and TRBJ1-5; D gene ambiguous. Germline values: CDR1 GTSNPN, CDR2 SVGIG (reference sequence). V lost 2 bases and J lost 5, with 10 bases in between. The CDR3 extends over 13 amino acids. CDR3 sequence: CAWSTYSDQPQHF. The CDR3, as DNA: TGTGCCTGGAGTACATACAGTGATCAGCCCCAGCATTTT.

The J gene is TRBJ2-1, the V gene TRBV7-2; D perhaps matches TRBD2 (6 bases). From germline, CDR1 is SGHTA and CDR2 FQGNSA. The CDR3 is made up of 17 amino acids. Trimming removed 1 base at V and 7 bases at J, with 20 bases between. DNA for the CDR3: TGTGCCAGCAGCTTAGTGGGGGGTTCTATACTGGGGAATGAGCAGTTCTTC. It specifies CASSLVGGSILGNEQFF.

As to this clone: The same CDR3 arises from other DNA sequences in this sample as well. The CDR3 nucleotides are TGTGCCAGCTCACCACAGACAGGCCAAGAGACCCAGTACTTC. Translation gives CASSPQTGQETQYF. This chain joins TRBV18 and TRBJ2-5; TRBD1 might be the D (6 bases). Trimming pared 1 base from V and 1 base from J, leaving 7 bases between. This CDR3 contains 14 residues. CDR1 KGHSH and CDR2 LQKENI come from the germline V gene.

CDR3 protein: CSVARAEYTQYF. CDR3 in DNA: TGCAGCGTGGCCAGGGCAGAGTATACGCAGTATTTT. This chain uses TRBV29-1 with TRBJ2-3; TRBD1 is a possible D gene (5 bases). V was shortened by 6 bases and J by 7 bases, with 14 bases between the two germline ends. This CDR3 contains 12 residues. Per the germline V gene, CDR1 is SQVTM and CDR2 is ANQGSEA.

The V and J genes are TRBV5-1 and TRBJ1-5; a possible D gene is TRBD1 (6 bases). V gave up 4 bases and J gave up 6 bases, with 14 bases separating them. The CDR3 totals 14 residues. CDR1 SGHRS and CDR2 YFSETQ come from the germline V gene. The CDR3 loop is CASSPRTDFQPQHF. The CDR3 coding sequence is TGCGCCAGCAGCCCCCGGACAGATTTTCAGCCCCAGCATTTT.

The chain employs TRBV12-3 or TRBV12-4 and TRBJ2-5; weak D call: TRBD1 (6 bases). Trimming removed 4 bases at V and 5 bases at J, with 11 bases between. This CDR3 has 13 residues. CDR3 amino acids: CASSSWQGETQYF. As DNA, the CDR3 is TGTGCCAGCAGTTCATGGCAGGGGGAGACCCAGTACTTC.

The chain combines TRBV5-1 with TRBJ1-1; no firm D call. Per germline, CDR1 SGHRS and CDR2 YFSETQ. The CDR3 sequence is 13 residues long. The V end was cut by 4 bases, the J end by 1 base, with 8 bases between. CDR3 DNA: TGCGCCAGCAGCCCGGAGGGGAACACTGAAGCTTTCTTT. As protein: CASSPEGNTEAFF.

The chain is built from TRBV6-5 and TRBJ2-7; D is undetermined. V was shortened by 10 bases and J by 5 bases, with 18 bases between the two germline ends. Germline assignment: CDR1 MNHEY and CDR2 SVGAGI. The length of the CDR3 is 13 residues. The CDR3 region has the DNA TGTGCCACCACCCGCACACCCCTCCACGAGCAGTACTTC. Amino acids: CATTRTPLHEQYF.

This clone appeared once. V usage is TRBV5-1 and J usage is TRBJ2-7; weak D call: TRBD2 (6 bases). The CDR3 has 14 residues. Trimming took off 4 bases at V and 2 bases at J, with 13 bases between the two ends. CDR1 and CDR2 from the germline V gene are SGHRS and YFSETQ. The CDR3 DNA is TGCGCCAGCAGCGTAGGGACTTTCACCTACGAGCAGTACTTC. This sequence encodes CASSVGTFTYEQYF.

The chain has TRBV10-3 and TRBJ2-7; D possibly corresponds to TRBD1 (6 bases). The CDR3 extends over 14 amino acids. The germline V and J ends were trimmed by 2 bases and 6 bases, with 14 bases remaining between them. CDR1 is ENHRY, CDR2 SYGVKD, per germline. The CDR3 bases are TGTGCCATCAGTGAGCCGGACAGCGATGTCGAGCAGTACTTC. Translating gives CAISEPDSDVEQYF.